Listed here is a single T cell receptor (beta chain). Its cognate antigen is unknown. This sample was included in a study of cytomegalovirus exposure and HLA in healthy donors. General observations from the study: Three chains tied to CMV proved CMV antigen-specific in vitro. The authors later found HLA-associated TCR beta chains more clonally expanded than equally common others. Productive rates of about 87% or about 30% were seen for most TCR beta V segments in an earlier analysis.

The CDR3 contains 14 residues. Germline V gene sequence: CDR1 GTSNPN, CDR2 SVGIG (reference sequence). Trimming removed 5 bases from V and 9 bases from J; junction bases left unmatched: 11. PCR amplification relied on 60 Vbeta primers (plus 13 Jbeta primers). Some clones are missing from TCRdb's copy, which holds only in-frame ones; the method was immunoSEQ multiplex PCR. There are almost 200,000 clones in the sample; around three quarters occur only once, and 1.5% to 2% lies in the top ten. The material sequenced was PBMCs. This sequence originates from a man aged 25 to 40 in good health and CMV-seronegative. V gene TRBV30 combines with J gene TRBJ2-1, with 9 bases aligning to TRBD2. CDR3 nucleotides: TGTGCCTGGGTTATTAGCGGGAGTTTAGGTGAGCAGTTCTTC. Protein sequence: CAWVISGSLGEQFF.